The 23 T cell receptor beta chains reported below all come from one sample, sequenced in a study of blood T cell repertoires in COVID-19. Sequencing was performed with immunoSEQ multiplex PCR; in TCRdb, only in-frame clones are kept and a portion is missing. The sample lists 85,000 to 90,000 clones, 70% to 90% occurring once. Sequencing was performed on peripheral blood. The receptors come from a man older than 75 with active or convalescent COVID-19.

The chain links TRBV10-2 to TRBJ1-5; 7 bases match TRBD1. The CDR3 is 16 amino acids. Germline V lookup: CDR1 WSHSY, CDR2 SAAADI. The trim removed 1 base at V and 5 bases at J, leaving 8 bases unmatched. CDR3 nucleotides: TGCGCCAGCAGTGAGTTAGGGGGCAGAAGACATCAGCCCCAGCATTTT. It specifies CASSELGGRRHQPQHF.

J is TRBJ2-7 and V is TRBV2; 9 bases map to TRBD1. The junction had 10 bases not matched to a gene; V was cut back by 7 bases and J by 3 bases. Germline-derived CDR1 and CDR2 are SNHLY and FYNNEI. The CDR3 runs 15 residues. The DNA for the CDR3 is TGTGCCAGCATCCCCCGGGACAGGGATATCTACGAGCAGTACTTC. Protein product: CASIPRDRDIYEQYF. Supplemented by reference TRBV2 and TRBJ2-7, the full variable domain reads EPEVTQTPSHQVTQMGQEVILRCVPISNHLYFYWYRQILGQKVEFLVSFYNNEISEKSEIFDDQFSVERPDGSNFTLKIRSTKLEDSAMYFCASIPRDRDIYEQYFGPGTRLTVT.

This clone is a singleton in its sample. This chain connects TRBV7-2 to TRBJ2-1; D might be TRBD2 (6 bases). CDR1 and CDR2 (germline): SGHTA, FQGNSA. V was cut by 5 bases and J by 3 bases, with 14 bases left in between. The CDR3 has 15 amino acids. CDR3 loop: CASSPPGRNYNEQFF. Here the CDR3 DNA reads TGTGCCAGCAGCCCTCCTGGGAGGAACTACAATGAGCAGTTCTTC. Filled out from reference TRBV7-2 and TRBJ2-1, the complete variable domain reads GAGVSQSPSNKVTEKGKDVELRCDPISGHTALYWYRQSLGQGLEFLIYFQGNSAPDKSGLPSDRFSAERTGGSVSTLTIQRTQQEDSAVYLCASSPPGRNYNEQFFGPGTRLTVL.

J is TRBJ2-3 and V is TRBV2; 10 nucleotides line up with TRBD2. J was trimmed by 1 base and V by 6 bases; bases with no gene match: 7. Germline V gene lookup returns CDR1 SNHLY and CDR2 FYNNEI. The CDR3 has 16 amino acids. Written as DNA, the CDR3 is TGTGCCAGCAGATCCAGGACTAGCGGTCGCACAGATACGCAGTATTTT. Protein product: CASRSRTSGRTDTQYF.

The V and J genes are TRBV5-4 and TRBJ1-5; TRBD1 matches at 7 bases. Germline lookup yields CDR1 SGHNT and CDR2 YYREEE (reference sequence). V dropped 4 bases and J dropped 6; count of bases not matched to a gene: 4. This CDR3 spans 13 amino acids. The CDR3 DNA reads TGTGCCAGCAGCGCCGACAGGGCTCAGCCCCAGCATTTT. It encodes CASSADRAQPQHF.

The chain's CDR3 is CASSLEDRGMGNTIYF. CDR3 nucleotide sequence: TGTGCCAGCAGCTTAGAAGACAGGGGAATGGGAAACACCATATATTTT. The V gene is TRBV7-2, the J gene TRBJ1-3; 8 positions match TRBD1. The CDR3 contains 16 residues. Germline V lookup: CDR1 SGHTA, CDR2 FQGNSA. J was trimmed by 4 bases and V by 1 base; bases with no gene match: 6.

The V call is TRBV5-4, the J call TRBJ1-1; 8 positions agree with TRBD1. The germline CDR1 and CDR2 sequences are SGHNT and YYREEE (reference sequence). This CDR3 comprises 12 residues. V gave up 4 bases and J gave up 11 bases; unmatched junction bases: 7. CDR3 sequence (DNA): TGTGCCAGCAGCACGGGACAGGTGGGTGCTTTCTTT. It specifies CASSTGQVGAFF.

This clone was counted only a few times. The J gene is TRBJ2-3, the V gene TRBV7-8; 15 bases are shared with TRBD2. This CDR3 is 20 amino acids long. After removal of 5 bases from V and 3 bases from J, the junction contained 15 bases not matched to a gene. From germline, CDR1 is SGHVS and CDR2 FQNEAQ. For the CDR3, the DNA is TGTGCCAGCAGCCCTGGATTCCGGACTAGCGGGAGGGCCGAAACAGATACGCAGTATTTT. Translating it yields CASSPGFRTSGRAETDTQYF.

The rearrangement joins TRBV3-1 (or the pseudogene TRBV3-2) to TRBJ2-7; 9 bases agree with TRBD1. Germline V CDR1 and CDR2: LGHDT, YNNKEL (reference sequence). J lost 6 bases, V lost 5 bases, and 11 bases had no gene match. This CDR3 has 15 amino acids. CDR3 nucleotide sequence: TGTGCCAGCAGCTCGTCCGTTACAGGGGGCCTCGAGCAGTACTTC. Protein product: CASSSSVTGGLEQYF.

The rearrangement uses TRBV7-9 and TRBJ1-4, with a weak D call TRBD1 (6 bases). Trimming cost V 5 bases and J 7 bases, with 17 bases left between them. In germline, CDR1 is SEHNR, CDR2 FQNEAQ (reference sequence). The CDR3 sequence is 15 residues long. CDR3 bases: TGTGCCAGCAGCCGGAAAGGGGGTGGAATTGAAAAACTGTTTTTT. Encoded protein: CASSRKGGGIEKLFF.

As for this clone: One end of the junction varies from germline; a read error may be responsible. The chain combines TRBV7-7 with TRBJ2-5; 9 bases are shared with TRBD1. The CDR3 loop spans 15 amino acids. Germline values: CDR1 SSHAT, CDR2 FNYEAQ (reference sequence). CDR3 DNA: TGTGCTAGCAGCTTAGGGGGGACAGGGAAAGAGACCCAGTACTTC. Amino acids: CASSLGGTGKETQYF.

The rearrangement uses TRBV6-5 and TRBJ1-3; D gene uncertain. Germline V CDR1 and CDR2: MNHEY, SVGAGI. The V and J ends lost 0 bases and 0 bases respectively, with 3 bases between them. CDR3 length: 14 residues. CDR3 amino acids: CASSYSSSGNTIYF. The CDR3 DNA reads TGTGCCAGCAGTTACTCGAGCTCTGGAAACACCATATATTTT.

The chain employs TRBV18 and TRBJ2-7; 8 bases line up with TRBD2. This CDR3 has 15 amino acids. Germline-derived CDR1 and CDR2 are KGHSH and LQKENI. The V and J ends lost 1 base and 7 bases, in that order; junction bases with no gene match: 9. DNA for the CDR3: TGTGCCAGCTCACCACTAGCGGGACGTTTAGGGGAGCAGTACTTC. This encodes CASSPLAGRLGEQYF.

The chain couples TRBV7-2 to TRBJ2-3; 12 nucleotides agree with TRBD2. Germline V lookup: CDR1 SGHTA, CDR2 FQGNSA. The CDR3 extends over 17 amino acids. Trimming at V came to 5 bases and at J to 6 bases, leaving 12 bases not matched to a gene. CDR3 residues: CASSLGWTSGTRDTQYF. The CDR3 DNA reads as TGTGCCAGCAGCCTAGGTTGGACTAGCGGGACCCGTGATACGCAGTATTTT.

V usage is TRBV2 and J usage is TRBJ2-1; 10 positions match TRBD2. CDR1 is SNHLY, CDR2 FYNNEI, per germline. The CDR3 is 15 amino acids. Trimming removed 8 bases from V and 6 bases from J; junction bases left unmatched: 10. The CDR3: CASSLAGVYGNEQFF. CDR3 sequence (DNA): TGTGCCAGCTCCCTAGCGGGAGTTTATGGCAATGAGCAGTTCTTC.

The rearrangement uses TRBV19 and TRBJ2-5, with 7 nucleotides matching TRBD2. This CDR3 contains 15 residues. The germline gives CDR1 LNHDA, CDR2 SQIVND (reference sequence). Trimming cost V 9 bases and J 1 base; bases outside gene matches: 11. In DNA form, the CDR3 reads TGTGCCAGCCGGCCTTCGGGAGGTCGCCAAGAGACCCAGTACTTC. It specifies CASRPSGGRQETQYF.

This chain connects TRBV5-1 to TRBJ2-3; TRBD2 aligns across 7 bases. Germline V gives CDR1 SGHRS, CDR2 YFSETQ. The CDR3 is 15 amino acids. The V gene end was trimmed by 6 bases and the J gene end by 3 bases; junction bases not matched to a gene: 10. The CDR3 nucleotides read TGCGCCAGCACCCCGGCGGGAGAGGGAACAGATACGCAGTATTTT. Amino acid sequence: CASTPAGEGTDTQYF.

This chain links TRBV2 with TRBJ2-3; TRBD2 agrees at 9 bases. This CDR3 comprises 16 residues. Germline V gives CDR1 SNHLY, CDR2 FYNNEI. V gave up 7 bases and J gave up 2 bases; unmatched junction bases: 10. The chain's CDR3 is CASTIGASGNTDTQYF. In DNA form, the CDR3 reads TGTGCCAGCACCATAGGGGCTAGCGGGAACACAGATACGCAGTATTTT.

V usage is TRBV6-5 and J usage is TRBJ2-1; TRBD1 matches at 10 bases. The V and J ends lost 8 bases and 5 bases, in that order; junction bases with no gene match: 9. Germline V lookup: CDR1 MNHEY, CDR2 SVGAGI. The CDR3 runs 15 residues. In DNA form, the CDR3 reads TGTGCCAGCTCTAAAGGACAGGGGGGCAACAATGAGCAGTTCTTC. It translates to CASSKGQGGNNEQFF.

A single count supports this clone. The chain uses TRBV19 and TRBJ2-1; 8 positions agree with TRBD2. The CDR3 is 16 residues long. After removal of 4 bases from V and 4 bases from J, the junction contained 9 bases not matched to a gene. Per germline, CDR1 LNHDA and CDR2 SQIVND (reference sequence). The CDR3 is CASSTSGTRTYNEQFF. Here the CDR3 DNA reads TGTGCCAGTAGTACGTCCGGGACTAGGACATACAATGAGCAGTTCTTC. Together with reference TRBV19 and TRBJ2-1, the CDR3 gives the full variable domain: DGGITQSPKYLFRKEGQNVTLSCEQNLNHDAMYWYRQDPGQGLRLIYYSQIVNDFQKGDIAEGYSVSREKKESFPLTVTSAQKNPTAFYLCASSTSGTRTYNEQFFGPGTRLTVL.

V is TRBV7-8 and J is TRBJ1-6; D is perhaps TRBD1 (6 bases). Trimming stripped 2 bases from V and 9 bases from J, with 11 bases between. Germline V gene lookup returns CDR1 SGHVS and CDR2 FQNEAQ. CDR3 length: 14 residues. The CDR3 spells CASSLYGDTSPLHF. The CDR3 DNA sequence: TGTGCCAGCAGCTTATATGGGGACACTTCACCCCTCCACTTT. The full variable domain, rest sourced from reference TRBV7-8 and TRBJ1-6, is GAGVSQSPRYKVAKRGQDVALRCDPISGHVSLFWYQQALGQGPEFLTYFQNEAQLDKSGLPSDRFFAERPEGSVSTLKIQRTQQEDSAVYLCASSLYGDTSPLHFGNGTRLTVT.

This chain uses TRBV4-3 with TRBJ2-5, with D possibly matching TRBD2 (6 bases). Trimming removed 1 base at V and 5 bases at J, with 11 bases between. This CDR3 region has 14 residues. Germline CDR1 and CDR2: LGHNA and YSLEER. In DNA form, the CDR3 reads TGCGCCAGCAGCCAAGGAAGACTAGGGGAGACCCAGTACTTC. It codes for CASSQGRLGETQYF.

The CDR3 region has the DNA TGTGCCACCTCTGCAGGGGGGGATACGCAGTATTTT. Its protein is CATSAGGDTQYF. This rearrangement joins TRBV24-1 to TRBJ2-3, with D maybe TRBD1 (7 bases). From germline, CDR1 is KGHDR and CDR2 SFDVKD. The germline V and J ends were trimmed by 9 bases and 6 bases, with 12 bases remaining between them. The CDR3 is 12 residues long.